This passage covers 27 T cell receptor beta chains from one sample sequenced in a study of CD8+ T cells in alopecia areata. Extracted from the samples, RNA was reverse transcribed into cDNA to serve as the sequencing template. Assay used: immunoSEQ multiplex PCR; TCRdb lists only in-frame clones, some missing. Of fewer than 200,000 clones listed, around 60% are singletons. The sample here was CD4+ T cells sorted from blood, taken at week 0. All receptors derive from a human donor with alopecia areata.

This clone was detected a few times. The V call is TRBV29-1, the J call TRBJ1-1; 7 bases align to TRBD1. There are 15 residues in the CDR3. Losses at the gene ends were 8 bases for V and 2 bases for J; bases not matched to a gene: 14. Germline assignment: CDR1 SQVTM and CDR2 ANQGSEA. The CDR3 DNA is TGCAGCACTGACTTTAGGGGGCGAGGAAACACTGAAGCTTTCTTT. Protein sequence: CSTDFRGRGNTEAFF.

V and J are TRBV30 and TRBJ2-3; possibly TRBD2 for D (5 bases). The V gene lost 3 bases and the J gene lost 3 bases, with 10 bases spanning the gap. This CDR3 has 13 residues. Germline CDR1 and CDR2: GTSNPN and SVGIG (reference sequence). The CDR3 DNA sequence: TGTGCCTGGAGGACACGGGATACAGATACGCAGTATTTT. Protein: CAWRTRDTDTQYF.

This clone was seen more than once but under ten times. J is TRBJ2-1 and V is TRBV29-1; 7 bases are a match to TRBD1. The CDR3 spans 10 residues. V gave up 7 bases and J gave up 14 bases; unmatched junction bases: 8. The germline V gene has CDR1 SQVTM and CDR2 ANQGSEA. CDR3 loop: CSARTGPEFF. DNA of the CDR3: TGCAGCGCGAGGACAGGCCCAGAGTTCTTC.

The rearrangement joins TRBV10-3 to TRBJ2-1, with TRBD1 matching 10 bases. V lost 3 bases, J lost 3 bases, and 5 bases stayed unmatched. This CDR3 region has 16 residues. Germline assignment: CDR1 ENHRY and CDR2 SYGVKD. Here the CDR3 reads CAISESGTGVYNEQFF. Written as DNA, the CDR3 is TGTGCCATCAGTGAATCCGGGACAGGGGTCTACAATGAGCAGTTCTTC.

This clone came up a few times. This rearrangement joins TRBV29-1 to TRBJ1-1, with D possibly TRBD1 on 5 matching bases. The CDR3 totals 11 residues. Germline V gene data show CDR1 as SQVTM and CDR2 as ANQGSEA. Trimming shortened V by 5 bases and J by 3 bases, and 7 bases separated the two germline ends. As DNA, the CDR3 is TGCAGCGTTTTGGGGGACACTGAAGCTTTCTTT. Translating it yields CSVLGDTEAFF.

The chain combines TRBV27 with TRBJ1-1, with D tentatively TRBD1 (5 bases). The CDR3 contains 13 residues. CDR1 is MNHEY and CDR2 is SMNVEV in the germline V gene (reference sequence). V was trimmed by 2 bases and J by 5 bases, leaving 9 bases between them. The DNA of the CDR3 is TGTGCCAGCAGTTTACAGGGTTGGACTGAAGCTTTCTTT. Its translation: CASSLQGWTEAFF.

For this clone: Other DNA variants within this sample encode the same CDR3. V and J are TRBV30 and TRBJ1-4; D ambiguous. CDR3 length: 12 amino acids. V gave up 0 bases and J gave up 8 bases, with 7 bases separating them. Germline lookup yields CDR1 GTSNPN and CDR2 SVGIG (reference sequence). CDR3 nucleotides: TGTGCCTGGAGTGTACTAGGGGAAAAACTGTTTTTT. This gives the protein CAWSVLGEKLFF.

Details on this clone: At one end the junction does not follow the germline gene, possibly because of a read error. V and J are TRBV6-5 and TRBJ1-2; D remains unclear. The CDR3 contains 13 residues. The germline V gene has CDR1 MNHEY and CDR2 SVGAGI. CDR3 bases: TGTGCCAGCAGTTACGGGGTGACATCCTACGTCCACTTC. This encodes CASSYGVTSYVHF.

The chain joins TRBV6-1 to TRBJ1-5, with D uncertain. Germline CDR1 MNHNS, CDR2 SASEGT. The CDR3 sequence is 13 residues long. The V end was cut by 8 bases, the J end by 0 bases, with 8 bases between. This CDR3 reads CASDGYSNQPQHF. The CDR3 DNA is TGTGCCAGCGATGGGTATAGCAATCAGCCCCAGCATTTT.

This rearrangement joins TRBV5-1 to TRBJ2-5, with D unclear. The DNA matches TRBJ2-7 better at its end, which makes the J call doubtful. The CDR3 has 14 residues. In germline, CDR1 is SGHRS, CDR2 YFSETQ. The CDR3 loop is CASSPDGKPYEQYF. In DNA form, the CDR3 reads TGCGCCAGCAGCCCGGACGGAAAGCCCTACGAGCAGTACTTC.

The rearrangement uses TRBV7-8 and TRBJ2-5, with D possibly TRBD2 on 5 matching bases. Trimming removed 5 bases at V and 10 bases at J, with 20 bases between. CDR3 length: 14 amino acids. Germline V CDR1 and CDR2: SGHVS, FQNEAQ. The chain's CDR3 is CASSPPGEYRGQYF. CDR3 DNA: TGTGCCAGCAGCCCCCCCGGGGAATACCGGGGCCAGTACTTC.

The chain is built from TRBV19 and TRBJ2-5; weak D call: TRBD1 (6 bases). CDR1 is LNHDA and CDR2 is SQIVND in the germline V gene (reference sequence). Trimming removed 4 bases at V and 3 bases at J, with 15 bases between. The CDR3 has 15 amino acids. The CDR3 reads CASSKLTGGEETQYF. CDR3 nucleotide sequence: TGTGCCAGTAGTAAGCTGACAGGTGGGGAAGAGACCCAGTACTTC.

In its sample, this clone was seen a few times. The genes are TRBV6-5 and TRBJ1-6; tentative D call: TRBD1 (5 bases). The CDR3 is 15 amino acids. CDR1 MNHEY and CDR2 SVGAGI come from the germline V gene. The V end was cut by 6 bases, the J end by 6 bases, with 15 bases between. The DNA for the CDR3 is TGTGCCAGCAGCCGCAAGGGACGGCCTAATTCACCCCTCCACTTT. This encodes CASSRKGRPNSPLHF.

The chain employs TRBV7-2 and TRBJ1-5; D remains ambiguous. CDR1 is SGHTA and CDR2 is FQGNSA in the germline V gene. V lost 5 bases to trimming and J lost 9 bases, with 14 bases between them. The CDR3 is 13 residues long. CDR3 in amino acids: CASSPTAAGPQHF. CDR3 bases: TGTGCCAGCAGCCCGACGGCCGCTGGGCCCCAGCATTTT.

The chain has TRBV30 and TRBJ2-1, with 9 bases lining up with TRBD1. Losses at the gene ends were 5 bases for V and 7 bases for J; bases not matched to a gene: 15. This CDR3 comprises 16 residues. Germline V gene sequence: CDR1 GTSNPN, CDR2 SVGIG (reference sequence). The CDR3, as DNA: TGTGCCTGGGAAAGGGTTCCGGGACAGGGATTTAATGAGCAGTTCTTC. It translates to CAWERVPGQGFNEQFF.

In the case of this clone: One end of the junction is discordant with germline, which a read error may explain. The chain carries TRBV6-1 and TRBJ1-2, with a weak D call TRBD1 (6 bases). Germline lookup yields CDR1 MNHNS and CDR2 SASEGT. This CDR3 is built from 13 residues. The CDR3 region is CASSEYRDGGPLF. Here the CDR3 DNA reads TGTGCCAGCAGTGAATATCGAGACGGGGGCCCACTCTTC.

This clone turned up a few times. The gene calls are TRBV7-9 and TRBJ2-7; D is undetermined. This CDR3 is built from 15 residues. The germline V and J ends were trimmed by 5 bases and 4 bases, with 18 bases remaining between them. CDR1 and CDR2 (germline): SEHNR, FQNEAQ (reference sequence). This CDR3 reads CASSPVPQAPYEQYF. The CDR3 nucleotides are TGTGCCAGCAGCCCAGTCCCCCAGGCGCCGTACGAGCAGTACTTC.

The chain joins TRBV29-1 to TRBJ2-1; D might be TRBD1 or TRBD2, each matching 5 bases. CDR3 size: 14 residues. CDR1 and CDR2 (germline): SQVTM, ANQGSEA. V lost 6 bases and J lost 7, with 19 bases in between. The CDR3 loop reads CSVHRQGVWNEQFF. DNA for the CDR3: TGCAGCGTCCATCGCCAGGGAGTATGGAATGAGCAGTTCTTC.

This clone has only a few counts. The V gene is TRBV29-1, the J gene TRBJ1-5; TRBD1 matches 10 bases. The germline V gene has CDR1 SQVTM and CDR2 ANQGSEA. This CDR3 spans 14 amino acids. Losses at the gene ends were 4 bases for V and 0 bases for J; bases not matched to a gene: 0. The CDR3 nucleotides read TGCAGCGTTGGGGACAGGGGTAGCAATCAGCCCCAGCATTTT. It is translated as CSVGDRGSNQPQHF. Drawing the rest from reference TRBV29-1 and TRBJ1-5, the complete variable domain is SAVISQKPSRDICQRGTSLTIQCQVDSQVTMMFWYRQQPGQSLTLIATANQGSEATYESGFVIDKFPISRPNLTFSTLTVSNMSPEDSSIYLCSVGDRGSNQPQHFGDGTRLSIL.

This clone was seen only once. The chain couples TRBV30 to TRBJ1-5, with 7 bases aligning to TRBD1. The V and J ends lost 1 base and 0 bases, in that order; junction bases with no gene match: 9. Germline V gives CDR1 GTSNPN, CDR2 SVGIG (reference sequence). This CDR3 spans 17 amino acids. The CDR3 sequence is CAWSAARDRLSNQPQHF. The CDR3 nucleotides read TGTGCCTGGAGTGCTGCCCGGGACAGACTTAGCAATCAGCCCCAGCATTTT. Complete variable domain (other parts from reference TRBV30 and TRBJ1-5): SQTIHQWPATLVQPVGSPLSLECTVEGTSNPNLYWYRQAAGRGLQLLFYSVGIGQISSEVPQNLSASRPQDRQFILSSKKLLLSDSGFYLCAWSAARDRLSNQPQHFGDGTRLSIL.

The chain employs TRBV6-1 and TRBJ1-5, with D maybe TRBD1 (6 bases). CDR3 length: 17 residues. Germline V lookup: CDR1 MNHNS, CDR2 SASEGT. V lost 1 base to trimming and J lost 2 bases, with 15 bases between them. The CDR3 DNA reads TGTGCCAGCAGTGAAGTTTGGGGGGGCTGGGGCAATCAGCCCCAGCATTTT. The encoded protein is CASSEVWGGWGNQPQHF.

The genes are TRBV29-1 and TRBJ1-1; D remains ambiguous. Trimming cost V 1 base and J 11 bases, with 14 bases left between them. Germline CDR1 reads SQVTM; CDR2 reads ANQGSEA. The CDR3 runs 12 residues. The CDR3 loop reads CSVEGTLLRAFF. The DNA of the CDR3 is TGCAGCGTTGAAGGGACTCTTTTACGGGCTTTCTTT.

This clone was counted between two and nine times. The V call is TRBV2, the J call TRBJ2-2; 9 bases fit TRBD1. The CDR3 loop spans 15 amino acids. Germline CDR1 SNHLY, CDR2 FYNNEI. V gave up 5 bases and J gave up 0 bases; unmatched junction bases: 1. The CDR3 protein is CASSWTGANTGELFF. The DNA for the CDR3 is TGTGCCAGCAGTTGGACAGGGGCGAACACCGGGGAGCTGTTTTTT. Full variable domain (outside the CDR3, taken from reference TRBV2 and TRBJ2-2): EPEVTQTPSHQVTQMGQEVILRCVPISNHLYFYWYRQILGQKVEFLVSFYNNEISEKSEIFDDQFSVERPDGSNFTLKIRSTKLEDSAMYFCASSWTGANTGELFFGEGSRLTVL.

The chain joins TRBV29-1 to TRBJ1-2; possible D gene TRBD1, 5 bases. CDR1 and CDR2 from the germline V gene are SQVTM and ANQGSEA. CDR3 length: 13 amino acids. Deletions cut 6 bases from V and 8 bases from J, with 19 bases between. Here the CDR3 DNA reads TGCAGCGTCCGTACAGGCGGAGGTGTAGGCTACACCTTC. Its protein is CSVRTGGGVGYTF.

The CDR3 protein is CASSLPGDGSRSYEQYF. The CDR3, as DNA: TGTGCCAGCAGCCTCCCGGGGGATGGGTCCAGGTCCTACGAGCAGTACTTC. This sequence joins TRBV7-9 and TRBJ2-7; D is possibly TRBD2 (6 bases). CDR1 SEHNR and CDR2 FQNEAQ come from the germline V gene (reference sequence). The CDR3 sequence is 17 residues long. Between the trimmed V and J ends, which lost 5 bases and 1 base, there was a span of 21 bases. The full variable domain, its missing parts supplied by reference TRBV7-9 and TRBJ2-7, is DTGVSQNPRHKITKRGQNVTFRCDPISEHNRLYWYRQTLGQGPEFLTYFQNEAQLEKSRLLSDRFSAERPKGSFSTLEIQRTEQGDSAMYLCASSLPGDGSRSYEQYFGPGTRLTVT.

The table lists this clone with a count of one. This chain uses TRBV5-1 with TRBJ2-1, with D hard to call. CDR3 size: 11 residues. Germline-derived CDR1 and CDR2 are SGHRS and YFSETQ. V was clipped by 1 base and J by 8 bases, with 4 bases between them. The DNA for the CDR3 is TGCGCCAGCAGCTTGAATCATGAGCAGTTCTTC. Its protein is CASSLNHEQFF.

The sample holds a few counts of this clone. The chain joins TRBV5-1 to TRBJ2-5, with D tentatively TRBD2 (5 bases). CDR3 length equals 15 residues. The germline V gene encodes CDR1 SGHRS and CDR2 YFSETQ. V dropped 4 bases and J dropped 7 bases, with 20 bases sitting between them. The CDR3 DNA reads TGCGCCAGCAGCACGTTAAGCGGCAGAACTGCGACCCAGTACTTC. It codes for CASSTLSGRTATQYF.